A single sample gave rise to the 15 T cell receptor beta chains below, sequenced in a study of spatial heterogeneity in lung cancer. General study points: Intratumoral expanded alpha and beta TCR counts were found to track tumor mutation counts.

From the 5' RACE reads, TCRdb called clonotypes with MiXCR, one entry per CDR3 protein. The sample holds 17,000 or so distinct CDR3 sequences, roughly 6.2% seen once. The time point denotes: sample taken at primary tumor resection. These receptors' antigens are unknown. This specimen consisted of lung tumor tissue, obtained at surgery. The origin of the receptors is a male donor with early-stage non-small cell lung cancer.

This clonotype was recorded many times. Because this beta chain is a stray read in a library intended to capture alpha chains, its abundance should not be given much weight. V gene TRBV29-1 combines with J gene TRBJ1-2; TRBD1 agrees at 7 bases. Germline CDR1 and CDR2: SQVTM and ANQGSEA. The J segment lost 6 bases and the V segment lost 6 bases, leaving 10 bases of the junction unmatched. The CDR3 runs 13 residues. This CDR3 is CSVPRGGPNGYTF. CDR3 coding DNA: TGCAGCGTGCCCAGGGGGGGCCCGAATGGCTACACCTTC. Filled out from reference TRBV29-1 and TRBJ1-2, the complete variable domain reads SAVISQKPSRDICQRGTSLTIQCQVDSQVTMMFWYRQQPGQSLTLIATANQGSEATYESGFVIDKFPISRPNLTFSTLTVSNMSPEDSSIYLCSVPRGGPNGYTFGSGTRLTVV.

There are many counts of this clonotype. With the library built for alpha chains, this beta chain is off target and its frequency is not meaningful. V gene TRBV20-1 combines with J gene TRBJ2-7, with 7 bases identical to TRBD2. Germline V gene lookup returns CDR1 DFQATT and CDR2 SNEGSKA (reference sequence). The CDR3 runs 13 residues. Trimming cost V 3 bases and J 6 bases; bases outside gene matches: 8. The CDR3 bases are TGCAGTGCTAGCCCCCTAGCGGAAACCGAGCAGTACTTC. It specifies CSASPLAETEQYF.

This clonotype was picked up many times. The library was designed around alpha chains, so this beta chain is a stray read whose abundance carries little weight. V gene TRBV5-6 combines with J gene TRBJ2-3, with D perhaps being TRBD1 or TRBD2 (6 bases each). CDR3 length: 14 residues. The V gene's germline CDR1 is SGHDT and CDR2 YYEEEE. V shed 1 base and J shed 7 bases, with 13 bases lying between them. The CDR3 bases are TGTGCCAGCAGCTTGCCCGGGGGCGAAAATACGCAGTATTTT. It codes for CASSLPGGENTQYF. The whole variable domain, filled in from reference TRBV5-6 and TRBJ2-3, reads DAGVTQSPTHLIKTRGQQVTLRCSPKSGHDTVSWYQQALGQGPQFIFQYYEEEERQRGNFPDRFSGHQFPNYSSELNVNALLLGDSALYLCASSLPGGENTQYFGPGTRLTVL.

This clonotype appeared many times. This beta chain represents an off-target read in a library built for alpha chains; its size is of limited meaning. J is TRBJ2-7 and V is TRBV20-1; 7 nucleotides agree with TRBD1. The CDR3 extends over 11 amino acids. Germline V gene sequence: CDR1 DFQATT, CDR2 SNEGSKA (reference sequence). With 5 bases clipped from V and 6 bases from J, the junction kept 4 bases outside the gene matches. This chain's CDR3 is CSAPGQLEQYF. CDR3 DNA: TGCAGTGCTCCGGGACAGCTCGAGCAGTACTTC.

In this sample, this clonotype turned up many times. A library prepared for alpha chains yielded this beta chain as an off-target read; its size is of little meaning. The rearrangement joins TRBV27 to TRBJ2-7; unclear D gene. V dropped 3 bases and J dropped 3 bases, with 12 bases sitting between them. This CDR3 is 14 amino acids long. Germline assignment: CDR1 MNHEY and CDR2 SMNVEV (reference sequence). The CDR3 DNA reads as TGTGCCAGCAGTTTTGTCGGCAGCTACTACGAGCAGTACTTC. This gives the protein CASSFVGSYYEQYF.

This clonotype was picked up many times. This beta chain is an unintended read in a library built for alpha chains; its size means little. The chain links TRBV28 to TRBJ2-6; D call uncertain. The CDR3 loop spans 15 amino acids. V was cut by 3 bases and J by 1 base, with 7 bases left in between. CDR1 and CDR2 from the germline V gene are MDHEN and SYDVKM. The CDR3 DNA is TGTGCCAGCAGTTTTATTGGGTCTGGGGCCAACGTCCTGACTTTC. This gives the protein CASSFIGSGANVLTF.

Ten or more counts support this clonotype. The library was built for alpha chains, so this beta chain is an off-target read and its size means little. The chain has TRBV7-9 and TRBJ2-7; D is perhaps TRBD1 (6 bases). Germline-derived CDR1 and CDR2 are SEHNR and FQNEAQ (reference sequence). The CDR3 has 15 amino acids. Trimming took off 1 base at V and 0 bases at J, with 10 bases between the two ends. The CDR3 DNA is TGTGCCAGCAGCTTAGGACAGGAGTCCTCCTACGAGCAGTACTTC. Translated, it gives CASSLGQESSYEQYF.

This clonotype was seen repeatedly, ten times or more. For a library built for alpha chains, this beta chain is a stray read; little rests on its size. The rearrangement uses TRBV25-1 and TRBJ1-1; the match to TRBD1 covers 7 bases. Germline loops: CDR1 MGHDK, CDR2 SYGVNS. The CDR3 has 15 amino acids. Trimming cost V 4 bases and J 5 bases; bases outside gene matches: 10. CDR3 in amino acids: CASSGRQGMGTEAFF. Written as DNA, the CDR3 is TGTGCCAGCAGTGGGAGACAGGGTATGGGGACTGAAGCTTTCTTT.

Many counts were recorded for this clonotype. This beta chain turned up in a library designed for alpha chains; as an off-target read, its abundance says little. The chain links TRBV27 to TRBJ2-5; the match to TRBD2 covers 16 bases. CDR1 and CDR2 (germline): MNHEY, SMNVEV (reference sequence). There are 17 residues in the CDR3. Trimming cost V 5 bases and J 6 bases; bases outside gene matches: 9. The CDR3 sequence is CASSPESGLAGGKTQYF. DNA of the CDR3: TGTGCCAGCAGTCCTGAGTCGGGACTAGCGGGAGGGAAGACCCAGTACTTC.

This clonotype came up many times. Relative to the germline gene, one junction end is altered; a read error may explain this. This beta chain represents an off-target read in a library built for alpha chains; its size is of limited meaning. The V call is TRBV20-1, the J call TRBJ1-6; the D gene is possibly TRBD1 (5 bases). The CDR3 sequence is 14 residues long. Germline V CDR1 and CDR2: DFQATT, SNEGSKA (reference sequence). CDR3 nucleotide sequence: TGCAGTGCAAGAGTAGACAGTCCAAATTCACCCCTCCACTTT. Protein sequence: CSARVDSPNSPLHF.

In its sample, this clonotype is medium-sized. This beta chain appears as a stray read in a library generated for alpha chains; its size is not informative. The CDR3 DNA sequence: TGCGCCAGCAGCTTGGGGTTGACGGGGTGGTCCACCTTC. Its translation: CASSLGLTGWSTF. The chain carries TRBV5-1 and TRBJ1-2; D is uncertain. V dropped 0 bases and J dropped 13 bases, with 16 bases sitting between them. Germline loops: CDR1 SGHRS, CDR2 YFSETQ. The CDR3 totals 13 residues.

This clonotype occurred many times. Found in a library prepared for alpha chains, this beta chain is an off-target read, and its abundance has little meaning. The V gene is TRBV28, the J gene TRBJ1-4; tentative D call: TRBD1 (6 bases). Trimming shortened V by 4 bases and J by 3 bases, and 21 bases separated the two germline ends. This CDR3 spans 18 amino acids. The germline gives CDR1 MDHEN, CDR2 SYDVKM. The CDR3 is CASSSRTASPAANEKLFF. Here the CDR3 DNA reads TGTGCCAGCAGTTCCCGGACAGCGTCACCGGCGGCTAATGAAAAACTGTTTTTT. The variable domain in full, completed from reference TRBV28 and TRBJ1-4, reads DVKVTQSSRYLVKRTGEKVFLECVQDMDHENMFWYRQDPGLGLRLIYFSYDVKMKEKGDIPEGYSVSREKKERFSLILESASTNQTSMYLCASSSRTASPAANEKLFFGSGTQLSVL.

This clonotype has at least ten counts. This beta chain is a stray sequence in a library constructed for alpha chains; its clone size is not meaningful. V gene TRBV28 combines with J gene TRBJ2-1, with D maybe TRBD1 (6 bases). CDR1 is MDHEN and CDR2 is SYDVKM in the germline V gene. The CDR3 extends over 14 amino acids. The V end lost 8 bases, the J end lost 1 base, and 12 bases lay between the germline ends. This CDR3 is CASLGQQSYNEQFF. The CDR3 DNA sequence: TGTGCCAGCCTAGGACAGCAATCCTACAATGAGCAGTTCTTC.

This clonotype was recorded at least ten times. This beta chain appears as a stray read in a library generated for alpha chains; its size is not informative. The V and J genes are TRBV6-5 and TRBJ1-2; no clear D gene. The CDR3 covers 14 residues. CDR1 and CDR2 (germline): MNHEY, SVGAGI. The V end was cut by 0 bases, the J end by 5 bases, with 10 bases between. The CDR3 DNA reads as TGTGCCAGCAGTTACTCGTCAGGCACTTATGGCTACACCTTC. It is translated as CASSYSSGTYGYTF.

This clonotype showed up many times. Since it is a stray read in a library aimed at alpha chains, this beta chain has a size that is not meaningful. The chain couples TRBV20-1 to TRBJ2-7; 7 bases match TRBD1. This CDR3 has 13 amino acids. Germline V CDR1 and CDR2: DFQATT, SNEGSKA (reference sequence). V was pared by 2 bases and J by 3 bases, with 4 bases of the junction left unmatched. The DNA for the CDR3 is TGCAGTGCTAGAAGGCCAGGGGGCTACGAGCAGTACTTC. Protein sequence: CSARRPGGYEQYF.